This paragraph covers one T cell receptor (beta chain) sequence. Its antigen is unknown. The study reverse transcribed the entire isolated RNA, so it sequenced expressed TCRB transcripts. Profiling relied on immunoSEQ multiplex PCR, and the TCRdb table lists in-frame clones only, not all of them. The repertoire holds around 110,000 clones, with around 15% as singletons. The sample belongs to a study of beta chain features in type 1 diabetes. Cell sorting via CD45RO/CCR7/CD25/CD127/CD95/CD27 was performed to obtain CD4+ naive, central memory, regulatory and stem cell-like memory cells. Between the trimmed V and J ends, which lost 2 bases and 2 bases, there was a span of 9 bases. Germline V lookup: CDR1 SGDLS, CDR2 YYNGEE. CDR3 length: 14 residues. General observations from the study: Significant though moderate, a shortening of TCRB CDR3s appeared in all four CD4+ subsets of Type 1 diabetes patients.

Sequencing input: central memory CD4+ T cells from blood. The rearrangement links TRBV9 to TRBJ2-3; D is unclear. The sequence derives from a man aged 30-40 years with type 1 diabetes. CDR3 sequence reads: CASSVAAHTDTQYF. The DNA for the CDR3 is TGTGCCAGCAGCGTGGCAGCGCACACAGATACGCAGTATTTT.